The TCR beta chain under discussion was sequenced for a study of blood T cells in healthy people across ages. This clonotype was detected a few times. This CDR3 has 17 amino acids. Germline V lookup: CDR1 SGHRS, CDR2 YFSETQ. The ends lost 5 bases at V and 7 bases at J; junction bases unmatched: 16. Together with a sample-barcoded 5' primer, a J-beta primer mix was included in a second PCR lasting about 6 to 12 cycles. In TCRdb, the 5' RACE reads were re-called with MiXCR into one record per CDR3 protein. This repertoire shows about 620,000 distinct CDR3 sequences, 45% to 60% found once; its top ten account for approximately 15%.

The source material was blood. The chain links TRBV5-1 to TRBJ2-2, with 8 bases lining up with TRBD1. This sequence originates from a woman aged 80 or over in good health. The CDR3 sequence: CASRPLTGAFSIGELFF. The CDR3 nucleotides read TGCGCCAGCAGGCCACTGACAGGGGCCTTCAGCATCGGGGAGCTGTTTTTT.